A selection of T cell receptor beta chains follows, all from one sample in a study of T cell repertoires in cytomegalovirus infection. These receptors have no known antigen. TCRdb reprocessed the reads via MiXCR and lists one record per CDR3 protein. The table lists around 750,000 distinct CDR3 sequences, roughly 33% of them singletons. Sequenced material: cultured CD8+ T cells from PBMCs, taken from culture after CMV antigen stimulation. These TCRs come from a human donor in good health (CMV status not recorded). Some clones in this sample may be carry-over from other donors' samples. Each CDR3 is given with its conserved first and last residue. The order of the fields is V gene, CDR3 protein.

V gene: TRBV29-1
CDR3 protein: CSVDRGPNSNYGYTF

V gene: TRBV5-8
CDR3 protein: CASSFIASTEAFF

V gene: TRBV7-2
CDR3 protein: CASSQWDRGEETQYF

V gene: TRBV20-1
CDR3 protein: CSARDPGSLTYQETQYF

V gene: TRBV5-6
CDR3 protein: CASSPTPQEKLFF

V gene: TRBV7-9
CDR3 protein: CASSSWYRQGESYEQYF

V gene: TRBV11-2
CDR3 protein: CASSGTDSPLHF

V gene: TRBV12-5
CDR3 protein: CASGSPDGLRNQPQHF

V gene: TRBV7-8
CDR3 protein: CASTEGRGNQPQHF

V gene: TRBV12-3/TRBV12-4
CDR3 protein: CASTPQGDIGYTF

V gene: TRBV6-2/TRBV6-3
CDR3 protein: CASSLGQQPAYEQYF

V gene: TRBV12-5
CDR3 protein: CASGQDRVLDSYNEQFF

V gene: TRBV12-5
CDR3 protein: CASGLGFSGGGETQYF

V gene: TRBV15
CDR3 protein: CATTSTAPRPEYGYTF

V gene: TRBV5-5
CDR3 protein: CASSRDPRGNQPQHF

V gene: TRBV28
CDR3 protein: CASYSGGVTGANVLTF

V gene: TRBV15
CDR3 protein: CATSRVGYPTLYNEQFF

V gene: TRBV19
CDR3 protein: CASKRADTQYF

V gene: TRBV28
CDR3 protein: CATWGGWGRTDTQYF

V gene: TRBV6-6
CDR3 protein: CASSSDRGLLQPQHF

V gene: TRBV12-5
CDR3 protein: CASGLDRNTEAFF

V gene: TRBV12-3/TRBV12-4
CDR3 protein: CASTSDREPYEQYF

V gene: TRBV20-1
CDR3 protein: CSARGRGQSPYEQYF

V gene: TRBV7-8
CDR3 protein: CASSSSRQEATEAFF

V gene: TRBV25-1
CDR3 protein: CASSVPGPIGETQYF

V gene: TRBV5-6
CDR3 protein: CASSRGLEAFF

V gene: TRBV6-2/TRBV6-3
CDR3 protein: CASSSLDRVDAPQHF